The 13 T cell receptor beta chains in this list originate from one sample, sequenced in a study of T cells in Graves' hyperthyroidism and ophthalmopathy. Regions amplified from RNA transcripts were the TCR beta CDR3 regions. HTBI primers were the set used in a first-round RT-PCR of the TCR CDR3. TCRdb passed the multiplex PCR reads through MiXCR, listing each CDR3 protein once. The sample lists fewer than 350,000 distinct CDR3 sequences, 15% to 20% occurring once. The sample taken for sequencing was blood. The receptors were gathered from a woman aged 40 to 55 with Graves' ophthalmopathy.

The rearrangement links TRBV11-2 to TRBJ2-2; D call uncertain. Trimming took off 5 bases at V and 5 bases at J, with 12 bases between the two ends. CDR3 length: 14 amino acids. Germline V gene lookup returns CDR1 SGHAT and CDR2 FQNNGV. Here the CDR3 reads CASSQNPDTGELFF. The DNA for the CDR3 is TGTGCCAGCAGCCAGAATCCAGATACCGGGGAGCTGTTTTTT.

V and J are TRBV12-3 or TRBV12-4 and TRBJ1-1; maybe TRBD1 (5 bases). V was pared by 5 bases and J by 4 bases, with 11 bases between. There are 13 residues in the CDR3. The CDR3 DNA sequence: TGTGCCAGCAGTATGGGACCGACCACTGAAGCTTTCTTT. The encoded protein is CASSMGPTTEAFF.

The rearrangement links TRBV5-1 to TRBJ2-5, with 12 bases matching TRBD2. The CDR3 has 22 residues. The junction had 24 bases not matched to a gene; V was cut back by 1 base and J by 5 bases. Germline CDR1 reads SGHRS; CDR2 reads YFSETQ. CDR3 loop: CASSLSRRPQTSGRPGGETQYF. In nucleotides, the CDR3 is TGCGCCAGCAGCTTGAGTCGTAGGCCTCAGACTAGCGGGAGACCCGGCGGGGAGACCCAGTACTTC.

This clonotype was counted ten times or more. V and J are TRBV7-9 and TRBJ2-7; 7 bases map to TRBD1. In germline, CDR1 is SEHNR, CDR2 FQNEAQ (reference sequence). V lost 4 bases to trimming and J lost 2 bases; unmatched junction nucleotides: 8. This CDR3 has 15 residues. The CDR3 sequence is CASSSGTEVPYEQYF. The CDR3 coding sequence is TGTGCCAGCAGCTCTGGGACAGAAGTTCCCTACGAGCAGTACTTC.

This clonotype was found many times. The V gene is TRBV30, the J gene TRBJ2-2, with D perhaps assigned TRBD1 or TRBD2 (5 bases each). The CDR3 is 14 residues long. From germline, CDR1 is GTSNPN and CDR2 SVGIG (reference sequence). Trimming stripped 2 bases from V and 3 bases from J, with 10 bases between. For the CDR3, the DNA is TGTGCCTGGAGTCTGGGGGTGGACACCGGGGAGCTGTTTTTT. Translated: CAWSLGVDTGELFF.

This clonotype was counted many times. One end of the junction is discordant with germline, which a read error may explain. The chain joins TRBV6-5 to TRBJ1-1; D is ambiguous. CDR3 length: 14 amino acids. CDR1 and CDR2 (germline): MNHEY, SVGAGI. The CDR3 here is CASSYSRGNAEAFF. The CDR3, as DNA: TGTGCCAGCAGTTACTCGAGAGGGAACGCTGAAGCTTTCTTT.

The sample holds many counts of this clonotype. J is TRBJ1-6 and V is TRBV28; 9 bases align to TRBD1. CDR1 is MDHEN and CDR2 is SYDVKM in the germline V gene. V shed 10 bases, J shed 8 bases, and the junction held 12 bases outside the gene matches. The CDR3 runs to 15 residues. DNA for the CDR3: TGTGCCACCCCTGGGGCGGGACAGGGTGATTCACCCCTCCACTTT. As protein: CATPGAGQGDSPLHF.

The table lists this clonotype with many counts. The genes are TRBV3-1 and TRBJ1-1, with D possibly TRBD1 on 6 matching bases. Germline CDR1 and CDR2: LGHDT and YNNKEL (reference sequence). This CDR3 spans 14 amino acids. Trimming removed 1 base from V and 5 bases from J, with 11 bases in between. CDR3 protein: CASSQGEGVTEAFF. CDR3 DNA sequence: TGTGCCAGCAGCCAAGGGGAGGGGGTTACTGAAGCTTTCTTT.

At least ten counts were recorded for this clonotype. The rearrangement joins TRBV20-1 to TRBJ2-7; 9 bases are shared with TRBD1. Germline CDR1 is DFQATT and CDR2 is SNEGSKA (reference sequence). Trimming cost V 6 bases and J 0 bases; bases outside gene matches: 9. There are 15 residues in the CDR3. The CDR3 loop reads CSARSWTGASYEQYF. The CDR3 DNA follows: TGCAGTGCCAGGAGTTGGACAGGGGCCTCCTACGAGCAGTACTTC.

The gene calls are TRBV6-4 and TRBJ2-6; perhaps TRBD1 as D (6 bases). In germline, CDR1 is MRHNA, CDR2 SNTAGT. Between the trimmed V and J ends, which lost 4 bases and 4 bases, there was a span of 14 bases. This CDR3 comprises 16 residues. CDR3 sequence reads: CASSAPGEPGANVLTF. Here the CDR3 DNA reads TGTGCCAGCAGTGCTCCAGGGGAGCCCGGGGCCAACGTCCTGACTTTC.

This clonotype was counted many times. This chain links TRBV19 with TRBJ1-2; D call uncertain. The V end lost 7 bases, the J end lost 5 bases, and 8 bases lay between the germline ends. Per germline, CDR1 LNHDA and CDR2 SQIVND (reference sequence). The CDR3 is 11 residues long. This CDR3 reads CASIKDYGYTF. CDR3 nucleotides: TGTGCCAGTATAAAGGATTATGGCTACACCTTC.

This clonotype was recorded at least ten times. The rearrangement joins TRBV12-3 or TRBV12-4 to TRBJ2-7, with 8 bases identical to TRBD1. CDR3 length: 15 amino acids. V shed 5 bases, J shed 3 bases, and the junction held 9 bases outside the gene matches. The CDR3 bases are TGTGCCAGCAGTGCCGGACAGGGCGCTAACTACGAGCAGTACTTC. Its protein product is CASSAGQGANYEQYF.

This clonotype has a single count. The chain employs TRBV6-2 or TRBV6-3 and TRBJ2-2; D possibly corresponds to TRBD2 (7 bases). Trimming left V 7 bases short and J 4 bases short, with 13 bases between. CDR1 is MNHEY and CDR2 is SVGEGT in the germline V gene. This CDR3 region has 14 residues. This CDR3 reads CASIRGGGTGELFF. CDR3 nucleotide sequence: TGTGCCAGCATCCGGGGAGGGGGCACCGGGGAGCTGTTTTTT.